Below are 22 T cell receptor beta chains sequenced from a single sample in a study of T cell clones after liver transplantation (dated by TCRdb to the late 2010s). Library preparation used the immunoSEQ multiplex PCR assay. Not all clones reach the TCRdb copy of this immuneACCESS table, which keeps in-frame sequences only. Checked studies attribute under half of the gap to unresolved V genes and leave the rest unexplained. The sample table shows around 70,000 clones, and nearly 95% are seen once. The ten largest clonotypes hold 0.75% to 1% of the sample. Sequences were derived from CD4+ T cells from blood, sampled about 25 months after liver transplant. Receptors originate from a human patient who received a liver transplant. Some T cells present after a transplant may be cells of the graft donor.

The chain has TRBV5-1 and TRBJ2-7; either TRBD1 or TRBD2 may supply D (5 bases each). This CDR3 contains 16 residues. Trimming cost V 5 bases and J 0 bases, with 18 bases left between them. The germline V gene encodes CDR1 SGHRS and CDR2 YFSETQ. CDR3 in DNA: TGCGCCAGCAGTCGGGGCCAGGACCCAATCTCCTACGAGCAGTACTTC. This encodes CASSRGQDPISYEQYF.

V usage is TRBV1 and J usage is TRBJ2-7; the listed D gene, TRBD2, was not tested against the DNA. TRBV1 is a known pseudogene. The CDR3 extends over 13 amino acids. The CDR3 sequence is CTSSHYGAYEQYF. In DNA, the CDR3 is TGCACCAGCAGCCATTACGGGGCCTACGAGCAGTACTTC.

V gene TRBV5-4 combines with J gene TRBJ2-7, with 7 bases matching TRBD1. J lost 4 bases, V lost 4 bases, and 2 bases had no gene match. The CDR3 contains 12 residues. Per germline, CDR1 SGHNT and CDR2 YYREEE (reference sequence). Here the CDR3 reads CASSKTGYEQYF. CDR3 bases: TGTGCCAGCAGCAAGACAGGGTACGAGCAGTACTTC.

The CDR3: CASSLVGLAGTGAGELFF. CDR3 DNA sequence: TGCGCCAGCAGCTTGGTGGGGCTAGCCGGCACGGGGGCCGGGGAGCTGTTTTTT. The V gene is TRBV5-1, the J gene TRBJ2-2; D is perhaps TRBD2 (6 bases). The germline gives CDR1 SGHRS, CDR2 YFSETQ. The CDR3 loop spans 18 amino acids. Between the trimmed V and J ends, which lost 0 bases and 6 bases, there was a span of 21 bases.

This chain uses TRBV11-2 with TRBJ1-5; D is possibly TRBD1 (5 bases). The V gene's germline CDR1 is SGHAT and CDR2 FQNNGV. This CDR3 has 13 residues. Trimming removed 5 bases from V and 7 bases from J, with 12 bases in between. The CDR3 here is CASSRLGEQPQHF. In DNA form, the CDR3 reads TGTGCCAGCAGCAGACTGGGGGAGCAGCCCCAGCATTTT.

V is TRBV23-1 and J is TRBJ2-1; D possibly uses TRBD1 or TRBD2 (6 bases each). TRBV23-1 is an ORF, and what it does is uncertain. The CDR3 loop spans 15 amino acids. V was trimmed by 8 bases and J by 6 bases, leaving 20 bases between them. CDR3 sequence: CASPLGGFTGNEQFF. CDR3 sequence (DNA): TGCGCCAGCCCCCTGGGGGGCTTTACGGGCAATGAGCAGTTCTTC.

The chain employs TRBV6-1 and TRBJ2-4, with D unclear. The CDR3 totals 15 residues. V was shortened by 1 base and J by 2 bases, with 9 bases between the two germline ends. CDR1 and CDR2 (germline): MNHNS, SASEGT. Here the CDR3 DNA reads TGTGCCAGCAGTGAAGGGTGGGTCTCCAAAAACATTCAGTACTTC. This encodes CASSEGWVSKNIQYF.

The CDR3 reads CATSNRDPGEQYF. The CDR3 coding sequence is TGTGCCACCTCTAACAGGGACCCCGGCGAGCAGTACTTC. The chain couples TRBV7-2 to TRBJ2-7; the D gene is possibly TRBD1 (6 bases). This CDR3 spans 13 amino acids. Between the trimmed V and J ends, which lost 10 bases and 6 bases, there was a span of 19 bases. Looked up from germline, CDR1 is SGHTA and CDR2 is FQGNSA.

The chain uses TRBV29-1 and TRBJ2-1; possibly TRBD1 or TRBD2 for D (5 bases each). CDR3 size: 12 residues. V lost 4 bases and J 6 bases, leaving 10 bases between the germline ends. Germline loops: CDR1 SQVTM, CDR2 ANQGSEA. For the CDR3, the DNA is TGCAGCGTTGTCGAGGGACCCAATGAGCAGTTCTTC. Protein product: CSVVEGPNEQFF.

The chain recombines TRBV19 with TRBJ1-3; TRBD1 agrees at 7 bases. The length of the CDR3 is 19 residues. The germline V gene has CDR1 LNHDA and CDR2 SQIVND (reference sequence). J was trimmed by 1 base and V by 8 bases; bases with no gene match: 20. The CDR3 DNA sequence: TGTGCCAGTGGAGTACCGGGACAGCGGTCCACTTCTTCTGGAAACACCATATATTTT. Protein sequence: CASGVPGQRSTSSGNTIYF.

The V and J genes are TRBV7-2 and TRBJ2-3, with a weak D call TRBD2 (5 bases). V gave up 5 bases and J gave up 7 bases, with 13 bases separating them. The CDR3 covers 13 residues. Germline CDR1 SGHTA, CDR2 FQGNSA. The CDR3 is CASSKDFVNTQYF. CDR3 coding DNA: TGTGCCAGCAGCAAGGACTTTGTGAATACGCAGTATTTT.

A single count supports this clone. The chain combines TRBV6-5 with TRBJ1-3, with 8 bases identical to TRBD1. Looked up from germline, CDR1 is MNHEY and CDR2 is SVGAGI. The CDR3 runs to 11 residues. Losses at the gene ends were 8 bases for V and 11 bases for J; bases not matched to a gene: 5. CDR3 sequence (DNA): TGTGCCAGCGGGCAGGGGGCTCCCATATATTTT. It codes for CASGQGAPIYF.

This chain uses TRBV9 with TRBJ2-2, with 12 positions matching TRBD2. The CDR3 has 18 amino acids. With 4 bases clipped from V and 6 bases from J, the junction kept 13 bases outside the gene matches. CDR1 and CDR2 from the germline V gene are SGDLS and YYNGEE. CDR3 in DNA: TGTGCCAGCAGCCGCGGACTAGCGGGATACGAGGGGTCCGGGGAGCTGTTTTTT. Protein sequence: CASSRGLAGYEGSGELFF.

J is TRBJ1-3 and V is TRBV6-1; D remains ambiguous. Trimming cost V 4 bases and J 1 base, with 11 bases left between them. Per the germline V gene, CDR1 is MNHNS and CDR2 is SASEGT. This CDR3 region has 15 residues. DNA of the CDR3: TGTGCCAGCAGTGTCGAGCGTTCGTCTGGAAACACCATATATTTT. Translation: CASSVERSSGNTIYF.

Written as DNA, the CDR3 is TGTGCCAGCACCCCCCGTACTGAGTCACCCCTCCACTTT. Its protein is CASTPRTESPLHF. The chain is built from TRBV7-9 and TRBJ1-6; D remains ambiguous. V lost 7 bases to trimming and J lost 10 bases, with 14 bases between them. CDR1 is SEHNR, CDR2 FQNEAQ, per germline (reference sequence). The CDR3 has 13 amino acids.

The V call is TRBV29-1, the J call TRBJ2-3, with D uncertain. V lost 6 bases to trimming and J lost 3 bases, with 13 bases between them. The CDR3 spans 13 residues. Germline assignment: CDR1 SQVTM and CDR2 ANQGSEA. CDR3 bases: TGCAGCGTGGCCCCGGATGGTACAGATACGCAGTATTTT. Amino acids: CSVAPDGTDTQYF.

The chain employs TRBV5-8 and TRBJ1-5; the D is unclear. V was pared by 0 bases and J by 2 bases, with 9 bases between. The CDR3 runs 15 residues. The germline gives CDR1 SGHTS, CDR2 YDEGEE. CDR3 in amino acids: CASSLGGEGNQPQHF. The DNA for the CDR3 is TGTGCCAGCAGCTTGGGGGGAGAAGGCAATCAGCCCCAGCATTTT. Looking up the rest from reference TRBV5-8 and TRBJ1-5 gives the full variable domain: EAGVTQSPTHLIKTRGQQATLRCSPISGHTSVYWYQQALGLGLQFLLWYDEGEERNRGNFPPRFSGRQFPNYSSELNVNALELEDSALYLCASSLGGEGNQPQHFGDGTRLSIL.

For this clone: The junction departs from germline at one end; a sequencing error may be responsible. The chain has TRBV19 and TRBJ2-7; a weak D match, TRBD2 (6 bases). This CDR3 is 10 amino acids long. The germline V gene has CDR1 LNHDA and CDR2 SQIVND (reference sequence). The chain's CDR3 is CASSYGEENF. The CDR3 DNA sequence: TGTGCCAGTAGTTACGGGGAGGAGAACTTC.

The table lists this clone with a count of one. The gene calls are TRBV7-9 and TRBJ1-1, with 9 positions matching TRBD1. The ends lost 7 bases at V and 7 bases at J; junction bases unmatched: 4. The CDR3 has 12 residues. The germline CDR1 and CDR2 sequences are SEHNR and FQNEAQ (reference sequence). The CDR3 DNA follows: TGTGCCAGCAACCCGACAGGGGGTGAAGCTTTCTTT. Protein sequence: CASNPTGGEAFF.

The J gene is TRBJ1-5, the V gene TRBV5-4, with D possibly being TRBD1 (7 bases). The J call is uncertain, as TRBJ2-3 better fits the DNA end. CDR1 and CDR2 from the germline V gene are SGHNT and YYREEE (reference sequence). This CDR3 contains 13 residues. The CDR3 DNA sequence: TGTGCCAGCAGCTTGAATGCGGGACAGCCCCAGTATTTT. It is translated as CASSLNAGQPQYF.

This chain uses TRBV11-3 with TRBJ2-5, with TRBD2 matching over 13 bases. This CDR3 is built from 15 residues. Looked up from germline, CDR1 is SGHNT and CDR2 is YENEEA. Trimming took 5 bases from V and 5 from J; bases not matched to a gene: 5. The CDR3 spells CASSPGLAGDETQYF. DNA for the CDR3: TGTGCCAGCAGCCCCGGACTAGCGGGAGACGAGACCCAGTACTTC.

Comments on this clone: The junction shows a germline mismatch at one end, possibly a read error. The identical CDR3 is also encoded by other nucleotide sequences in the sample. This chain joins TRBV7-8 and TRBJ2-7; TRBD2 agrees at 7 bases. The CDR3 runs 17 residues. Germline loops: CDR1 SGHVS, CDR2 FQNEAQ. This CDR3 is CASSLSVGTIASYEQYF. CDR3 nucleotide sequence: TGCGCCAGCAGCTTATCTGTTGGGACTATCGCCTCCTACGAGCAGTACTTC.